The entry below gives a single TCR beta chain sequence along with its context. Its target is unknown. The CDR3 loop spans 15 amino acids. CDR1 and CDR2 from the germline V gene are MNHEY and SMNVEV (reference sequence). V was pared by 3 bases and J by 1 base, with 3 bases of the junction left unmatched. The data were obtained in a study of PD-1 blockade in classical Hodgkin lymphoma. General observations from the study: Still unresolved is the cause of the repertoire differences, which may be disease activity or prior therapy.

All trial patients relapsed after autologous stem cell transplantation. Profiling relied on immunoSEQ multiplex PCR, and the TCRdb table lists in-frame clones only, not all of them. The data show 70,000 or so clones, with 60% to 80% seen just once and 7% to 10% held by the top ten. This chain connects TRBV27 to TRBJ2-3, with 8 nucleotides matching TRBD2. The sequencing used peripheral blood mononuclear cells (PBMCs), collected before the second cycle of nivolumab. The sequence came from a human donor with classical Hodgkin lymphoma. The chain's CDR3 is CASSFSGGRTDTQYF. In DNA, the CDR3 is TGTGCCAGCAGTTTCAGCGGGGGCCGCACAGATACGCAGTATTTT.